This record concerns one TCR beta chain sequence. Antigen specificity is unknown. The method was immunoSEQ multiplex PCR; TCRdb's version includes in-frame clones alone and lacks a portion of them. The data contain about 150,000 clones, approximately 87% of them singletons. These data are taken from a study of T cell responses to AZD1222 COVID-19 vaccine. Findings of the study overall: Unmutated variant regions reportedly attract nearly half of all spike-specific TCRs. The sample set comprised mostly white British donors with more females, and clonal diversity was possibly underestimated.

Germline CDR1 SGHTA, CDR2 FQGTGA. J was trimmed by 9 bases and V by 5 bases; bases with no gene match: 14. This CDR3 has 16 residues. The source was peripheral blood, collected on day 0 of MenACWY control vaccination. The TCR comes from an adult in good health. This chain joins TRBV7-3 and TRBJ2-1; 9 positions agree with TRBD1. The CDR3 spells CASSPRPGQGEVEQFF. In DNA form, the CDR3 reads TGTGCCAGCAGCCCAAGACCGGGACAGGGAGAGGTTGAGCAGTTCTTC.